This entry lists 26 T cell receptor beta chains sequenced from one sample in a study of cytomegalovirus exposure and HLA in healthy donors. PCR amplification relied on 60 Vbeta primers (plus 13 Jbeta primers). Sequencing was performed with immunoSEQ multiplex PCR; in TCRdb, only in-frame clones are kept and a portion is missing. The sample has tens of thousands of clones, roughly 84% seen once. The sequencing input was PBMCs. These receptors all stem from a man aged 30 to 45 in good health and CMV-seronegative.

The chain carries TRBV7-8 and TRBJ1-2; 9 bases fit TRBD1. Unmatched junction bases numbered 3, after V lost 1 base and J lost 6 bases. From germline, CDR1 is SGHVS and CDR2 FQNEAQ. The CDR3 extends over 14 amino acids. The DNA of the CDR3 is TGTGCCAGCAGCTTAGTACAGGGGGCGCATGGCTACACCTTC. This sequence encodes CASSLVQGAHGYTF. The complete variable domain, with remaining parts taken from reference TRBV7-8 and TRBJ1-2, reads GAGVSQSPRYKVAKRGQDVALRCDPISGHVSLFWYQQALGQGPEFLTYFQNEAQLDKSGLPSDRFFAERPEGSVSTLKIQRTQQEDSAVYLCASSLVQGAHGYTFGSGTRLTVV.

The chain links TRBV5-5 to TRBJ1-3; the D is unclear. The germline V and J ends were trimmed by 0 bases and 0 bases, with 10 bases remaining between them. CDR1 SGHKS and CDR2 YYEKEE come from the germline V gene (reference sequence). The CDR3 sequence is 16 residues long. CDR3: CASSLGHITSGNTIYF. For the CDR3, the DNA is TGTGCCAGCAGCTTGGGACACATAACCTCTGGAAACACCATATATTTT.

This clone was recorded a few times. This chain connects TRBV19 to TRBJ1-2, with TRBD1 matching 7 bases. Germline trimming cut 4 bases from V and 0 bases from J; bases unmatched to any gene: 2. Germline loops: CDR1 LNHDA, CDR2 SQIVND (reference sequence). The CDR3 loop spans 14 amino acids. The CDR3 sequence: CASSTGTANYGYTF. The CDR3 coding sequence is TGTGCCAGTAGTACCGGGACAGCTAACTATGGCTACACCTTC.

The V gene is TRBV28, the J gene TRBJ2-5; 7 nucleotides match TRBD2. V was pared by 5 bases and J by 4 bases, with 7 bases of the junction left unmatched. The CDR3 consists of 14 residues. CDR1 is MDHEN, CDR2 SYDVKM, per germline. CDR3: CASSGMGGRETQYF. CDR3 bases: TGTGCCAGCAGTGGAATGGGGGGGAGAGAGACCCAGTACTTC. Full variable domain (remainder filled in from reference TRBV28 and TRBJ2-5): DVKVTQSSRYLVKRTGEKVFLECVQDMDHENMFWYRQDPGLGLRLIYFSYDVKMKEKGDIPEGYSVSREKKERFSLILESASTNQTSMYLCASSGMGGRETQYFGPGTRLLVL.

This clone was picked up a small number of times. The chain combines TRBV5-6 with TRBJ1-1; perhaps TRBD1 as D (5 bases). Germline CDR1 reads SGHDT; CDR2 reads YYEEEE. Trimming shortened V by 3 bases and J by 11 bases, and 17 bases separated the two germline ends. This CDR3 is 13 amino acids long. CDR3 coding DNA: TGTGCCAGCAGCTCAAGGCGTGGGGCGGCTGCTTTCTTT. Protein: CASSSRRGAAAFF. Full variable domain (rest looked up from reference TRBV5-6 and TRBJ1-1): DAGVTQSPTHLIKTRGQQVTLRCSPKSGHDTVSWYQQALGQGPQFIFQYYEEEERQRGNFPDRFSGHQFPNYSSELNVNALLLGDSALYLCASSSRRGAAAFFGQGTRLTVV.

This clone appeared once. The chain couples TRBV10-2 to TRBJ2-3; 9 bases map to TRBD2. The CDR3 loop spans 18 amino acids. Germline CDR1 WSHSY, CDR2 SAAADI. The V segment lost 3 bases and the J segment 2 bases; nucleotides outside the gene matches: 12. CDR3 nucleotide sequence: TGCGCCAGCAGTGAAGCGGGAATAGCGGGGGTCCTCACAGATACGCAGTATTTT. This codes for CASSEAGIAGVLTDTQYF.

V and J are TRBV30 and TRBJ2-5, with a possible D match to TRBD1 (5 bases). CDR1 and CDR2 from the germline V gene are GTSNPN and SVGIG (reference sequence). The ends were cut back, 2 bases at V and 7 bases at J, with 14 bases in the middle. There are 13 residues in the CDR3. CDR3 in amino acids: CAWSRDRGGTQYF. CDR3 nucleotide sequence: TGTGCCTGGAGTCGCGATAGGGGCGGGACCCAGTACTTC.

The chain has TRBV6-1 and TRBJ1-4, with no clear D. Deletions cut 7 bases from V and 4 bases from J, with 10 bases between. Germline values: CDR1 MNHNS, CDR2 SASEGT. CDR3 length: 13 residues. CDR3 bases: TGTGCCAGCATGGACTGGGGTAATGAAAAACTGTTTTTT. Its protein product is CASMDWGNEKLFF.

The gene calls are TRBV10-2 and TRBJ1-1; possibly TRBD1 for D (5 bases). CDR1 is WSHSY, CDR2 SAAADI, per germline. Trimming left V 1 base short and J 1 base short, with 7 bases between. The CDR3 loop spans 14 amino acids. CDR3 region: CASSELQGNTEAFF. The CDR3 DNA reads as TGCGCCAGCAGTGAGTTGCAGGGGAACACTGAAGCTTTCTTT.

The chain carries TRBV11-3 and TRBJ1-1; D is possibly TRBD1 (6 bases). CDR1 is SGHNT and CDR2 is YENEEA in the germline V gene. The CDR3 sequence is 16 residues long. V was trimmed by 1 base and J by 7 bases, leaving 19 bases between them. DNA of the CDR3: TGTGCCAGCAGCTTAGTGGCCCTTGAGGGGGTGGATGAAGCTTTCTTT. Amino acids: CASSLVALEGVDEAFF.

The rearrangement joins TRBV7-9 to TRBJ2-3; D remains unclear. The CDR3 loop spans 15 amino acids. Germline V gives CDR1 SEHNR, CDR2 FQNEAQ (reference sequence). V dropped 1 base and J dropped 4 bases, with 12 bases sitting between them. CDR3 in DNA: TGTGCCAGCAGCTTAGTTCCAGGATCGGCAGATACGCAGTATTTT. It specifies CASSLVPGSADTQYF.

V gene TRBV5-5 combines with J gene TRBJ2-7; 9 positions agree with TRBD1. The V and J ends lost 2 bases and 5 bases, in that order; junction bases with no gene match: 11. The CDR3 has 16 amino acids. Germline V gene sequence: CDR1 SGHKS, CDR2 YYEKEE (reference sequence). The CDR3 DNA reads as TGTGCCAGCAGCTTACAGGGGGCCGGCACCATGGACGAGCAGTACTTC. This translates into CASSLQGAGTMDEQYF.

This clone was seen just once. The genes are TRBV9 and TRBJ2-3, with D possibly being TRBD2 (5 bases). CDR3 size: 17 residues. With 0 bases removed from V and 6 bases from J, the gap between germline ends came to 20 bases. CDR1 is SGDLS, CDR2 YYNGEE, per germline. CDR3 coding DNA: TGTGCCAGCAGCGTAGACACTACCTCCGGGATGTTGGATACGCAGTATTTT. It specifies CASSVDTTSGMLDTQYF.

This clone appeared a few times. The chain is built from TRBV4-3 and TRBJ1-6; 7 positions match TRBD1. The V segment lost 4 bases and the J segment 7 bases; nucleotides outside the gene matches: 7. Germline CDR1 LGHNA, CDR2 YSLEER. This CDR3 contains 15 residues. Here the CDR3 DNA reads TGCGCCAGCAGCCCCCACAGGGGCCTAAATTCACCCCTCCACTTT. Protein product: CASSPHRGLNSPLHF.

The chain links TRBV4-3 to TRBJ2-1; D not certain. Germline loops: CDR1 LGHNA, CDR2 YSLEER. The CDR3 consists of 13 residues. The V gene lost 0 bases and the J gene lost 3 bases, with 3 bases spanning the gap. DNA for the CDR3: TGCGCCAGCAGCCAAGATATCTACAATGAGCAGTTCTTC. It is translated as CASSQDIYNEQFF.

The chain couples TRBV7-9 to TRBJ1-1; the match to TRBD1 covers 9 bases. V gave up 2 bases and J gave up 4 bases; unmatched junction bases: 5. Germline CDR1 reads SEHNR; CDR2 reads FQNEAQ (reference sequence). The CDR3 has 15 amino acids. The CDR3 DNA is TGTGCCAGCAGCTTAACAGGGGGCGCGGGCACTGAAGCTTTCTTT. It yields the protein CASSLTGGAGTEAFF.

The CDR3 loop reads CASSPETGTGNVQYF. The CDR3 DNA follows: TGTGCCAGCTCACCTGAAACCGGGACAGGGAACGTGCAGTACTTC. The genes are TRBV18 and TRBJ2-5; the match to TRBD1 covers 9 bases. The CDR3 totals 15 residues. Germline assignment: CDR1 KGHSH and CDR2 LQKENI. J lost 11 bases, V lost 3 bases, and 13 bases had no gene match.

This clone has only a few counts. Mismatch with germline at one junction end may stem from a read error. Other nucleotide sequences in the sample specify the same CDR3. This chain joins TRBV7-9 and TRBJ1-2; D uncertain. The CDR3 length is 14 residues. Germline-derived CDR1 and CDR2 are SEHNR and FQNEAQ (reference sequence). This chain's CDR3 is CASSFGGAPGGYTF. The DNA of the CDR3 is TGTGCGAGCAGCTTTGGAGGAGCCCCAGGTGGCTACACCTTC.

V and J are TRBV19 and TRBJ1-5, with D tentatively TRBD1 (6 bases). V lost 3 bases, J lost 3 bases, and 12 bases lay in between. The germline CDR1 and CDR2 sequences are LNHDA and SQIVND (reference sequence). There are 15 residues in the CDR3. CDR3 bases: TGTGCCAGTAGTATCCAAGGACAGCTCAATCAGCCCCAGCATTTT. Translating gives CASSIQGQLNQPQHF.

V is TRBV7-2 and J is TRBJ1-2; TRBD1 agrees at 9 bases. Germline assignment: CDR1 SGHTA and CDR2 FQGNSA. V dropped 5 bases and J dropped 8; count of bases not matched to a gene: 15. This CDR3 comprises 16 residues. CDR3 sequence: CASSTPQGQGIRGYTF. CDR3 DNA: TGTGCCAGCAGCACCCCTCAAGGACAGGGGATCCGAGGCTACACCTTC.

This clone was seen only a few times. This chain links TRBV9 with TRBJ1-4, with D tentatively TRBD1 (6 bases). This CDR3 contains 16 residues. Trimming removed 1 base from V and 8 bases from J, with 18 bases in between. CDR1 and CDR2 from the germline V gene are SGDLS and YYNGEE. The CDR3 DNA reads TGTGCCAGCAGCGTAAGCTCAACAGGGTTGGGGGAAAAACTGTTTTTT. It codes for CASSVSSTGLGEKLFF.

V and J are TRBV27 and TRBJ1-1, with 7 bases that match TRBD1. V was pared by 8 bases and J by 6 bases, with 6 bases of the junction left unmatched. The CDR3 has 12 residues. Germline V gives CDR1 MNHEY, CDR2 SMNVEV (reference sequence). The CDR3 sequence is CASVTGDSEAFF. The CDR3 region has the DNA TGTGCCAGCGTAACAGGGGATTCTGAAGCTTTCTTT.

The chain is built from TRBV10-3 and TRBJ2-3; 9 nucleotides match TRBD2. CDR1 is ENHRY, CDR2 SYGVKD, per germline. V trimming: 6 bases; J trimming: 6 bases; junction bases outside the gene matches: 7. The CDR3 is made up of 14 amino acids. This chain's CDR3 is CAIRSSGASDTQYF. The CDR3 coding sequence is TGTGCCATCAGGTCTAGCGGGGCTTCGGATACGCAGTATTTT.

The chain couples TRBV28 to TRBJ1-2; 8 nucleotides match TRBD1. The V gene end was trimmed by 3 bases and the J gene end by 11 bases; junction bases not matched to a gene: 8. The CDR3 runs 13 residues. Germline lookup yields CDR1 MDHEN and CDR2 SYDVKM. CDR3 residues: CASSFEGQEAYTF. DNA for the CDR3: TGTGCCAGCAGTTTCGAGGGACAGGAGGCTTACACCTTC.

The rearrangement links TRBV6-6 to TRBJ2-5; 9 nucleotides line up with TRBD1. Germline assignment: CDR1 MNHNY and CDR2 SVGAGI (reference sequence). The length of the CDR3 is 15 residues. After removal of 0 bases from V and 5 bases from J, the junction contained 4 bases not matched to a gene. CDR3 amino acids: CASSYSGTGTETQYF. The CDR3, as DNA: TGTGCCAGCAGTTACTCGGGGACAGGGACGGAGACCCAGTACTTC.

This rearrangement joins TRBV7-6 to TRBJ1-6; maybe TRBD1 (6 bases). Germline V CDR1 and CDR2: SGHVS, FNYEAQ. The CDR3 is 18 residues long. Between the trimmed V and J ends, which lost 2 bases and 2 bases, there was a span of 16 bases. The CDR3 spells CASSLSGGAGTYNSPLHF. The CDR3, as DNA: TGTGCCAGCAGCTTATCGGGGGGGGCAGGGACCTATAATTCACCCCTCCACTTT.